This T cell receptor beta chain was sequenced for a study of T-cell memory formation after mild COVID-19. Points from the study as a whole: Memory sampled before infection contained some responding clones, suggesting cross-reactive memory joined.

TCRdb re-derived calls from the 5' RACE reads in MiXCR, one entry per CDR3 protein. The table lists fewer than 550,000 distinct CDR3 sequences, 20% of them singletons. In this sample, this clonotype turned up a few times. Its antigen remains unknown. Trimming pared 1 base from V and 8 bases from J, leaving 12 bases between. The CDR3 runs 14 residues. CDR1 and CDR2 from the germline V gene are SGHVS and FNYEAQ. The sequenced material came from PBMCs or a T cell subset sorted from them (not recorded which). The TCR originated in an adult woman who had mild COVID-19 (a few samples of this study predate the infection). Cell type and time point are not known. The rearrangement joins TRBV7-6 to TRBJ2-1; no definite D call. DNA for the CDR3: TGTGCCAGCAGCTTAGTCGCAGCTGGGGATGAGCAGTTCTTC. It encodes CASSLVAAGDEQFF.